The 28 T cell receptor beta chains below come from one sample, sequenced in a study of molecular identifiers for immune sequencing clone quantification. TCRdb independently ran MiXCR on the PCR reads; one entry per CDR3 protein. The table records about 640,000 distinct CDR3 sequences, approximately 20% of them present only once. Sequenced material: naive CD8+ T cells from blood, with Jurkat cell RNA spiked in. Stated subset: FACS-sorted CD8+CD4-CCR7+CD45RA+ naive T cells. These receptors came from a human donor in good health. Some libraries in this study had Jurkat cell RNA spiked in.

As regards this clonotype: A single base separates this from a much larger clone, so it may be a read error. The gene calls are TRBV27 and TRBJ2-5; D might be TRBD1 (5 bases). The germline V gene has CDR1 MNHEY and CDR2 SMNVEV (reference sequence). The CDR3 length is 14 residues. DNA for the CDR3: TGTGTCAGCAGTTTATTCCCAGGGATAGAGACCCAGTACTTC. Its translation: CVSSLFPGIETQYF.

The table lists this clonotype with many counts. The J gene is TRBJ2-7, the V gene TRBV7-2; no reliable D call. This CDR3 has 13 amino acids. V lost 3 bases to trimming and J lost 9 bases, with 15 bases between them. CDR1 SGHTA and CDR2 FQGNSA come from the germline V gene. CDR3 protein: CASSLDPLKVQYF. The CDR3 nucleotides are TGTGCCAGCAGCTTGGACCCATTGAAGGTGCAGTACTTC.

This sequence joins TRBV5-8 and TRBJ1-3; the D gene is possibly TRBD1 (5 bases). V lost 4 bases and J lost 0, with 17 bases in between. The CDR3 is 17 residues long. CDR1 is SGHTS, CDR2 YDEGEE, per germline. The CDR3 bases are TGTGCCAGCAGCCCCGGGGGAGCGGAGGACTCTGGAAACACCATATATTTT. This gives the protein CASSPGGAEDSGNTIYF.

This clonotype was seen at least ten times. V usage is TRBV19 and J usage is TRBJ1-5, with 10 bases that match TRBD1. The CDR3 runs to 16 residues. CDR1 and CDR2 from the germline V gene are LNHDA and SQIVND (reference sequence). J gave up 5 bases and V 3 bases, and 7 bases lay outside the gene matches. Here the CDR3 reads CASSITTGGWDQPQHF. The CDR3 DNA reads TGTGCCAGTAGTATTACGACAGGGGGCTGGGATCAGCCCCAGCATTTT. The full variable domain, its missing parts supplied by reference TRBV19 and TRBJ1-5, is DGGITQSPKYLFRKEGQNVTLSCEQNLNHDAMYWYRQDPGQGLRLIYYSQIVNDFQKGDIAEGYSVSREKKESFPLTVTSAQKNPTAFYLCASSITTGGWDQPQHFGDGTRLSIL.

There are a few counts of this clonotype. In DNA form, the CDR3 reads TGTGCCAGCAGTTACTCGCCCTGGTATGAAGCTTTCTTT. Its protein is CASSYSPWYEAFF. The chain links TRBV6-5 to TRBJ1-1; no clear D. Trimming took off 0 bases at V and 7 bases at J, with 9 bases between the two ends. The CDR3 is made up of 13 amino acids. Germline values: CDR1 MNHEY, CDR2 SVGAGI.

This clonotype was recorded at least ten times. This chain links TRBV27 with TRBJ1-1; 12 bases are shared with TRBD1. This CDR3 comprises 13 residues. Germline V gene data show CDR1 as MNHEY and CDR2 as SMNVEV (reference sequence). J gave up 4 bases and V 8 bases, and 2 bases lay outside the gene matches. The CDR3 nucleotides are TGTGCCAGCGGGACAGGGGGCCTCACTGAAGCTTTCTTT. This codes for CASGTGGLTEAFF.

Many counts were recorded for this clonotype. CDR3 nucleotide sequence: TGTGCCAGCACCAGCGGGGGGGGCCCATACAATGAGCAGTTCTTC. This sequence encodes CASTSGGGPYNEQFF. The chain has TRBV11-2 and TRBJ2-1, with 10 positions matching TRBD2. Losses at the gene ends were 7 bases for V and 4 bases for J; bases not matched to a gene: 7. The CDR3 has 15 residues. CDR1 and CDR2 (germline): SGHAT, FQNNGV.

The CDR3 nucleotides are TGCGCCAGCAGCCAAGGGTCTAGCGGGAGCTACGATACGCAGTATTTT. This encodes CASSQGSSGSYDTQYF. V gene TRBV4-1 combines with J gene TRBJ2-3, with 10 positions matching TRBD2. The CDR3 sequence is 16 residues long. The V segment lost 1 base and the J segment 6 bases; nucleotides outside the gene matches: 7. Looked up from germline, CDR1 is MGHRA and CDR2 is YSYEKL.

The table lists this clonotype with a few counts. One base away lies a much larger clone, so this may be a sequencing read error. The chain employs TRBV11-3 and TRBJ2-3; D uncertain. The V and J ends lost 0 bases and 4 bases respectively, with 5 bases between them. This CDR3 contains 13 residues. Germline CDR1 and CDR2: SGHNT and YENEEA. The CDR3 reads CASSLDTPDTQYF. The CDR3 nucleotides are TGTGCCAGCAGCTTAGATACCCCAGATACGCAGTATTTT.

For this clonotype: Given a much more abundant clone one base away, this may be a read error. The DNA for the CDR3 is TGTGCCAGCGGCTTAGTTCATGATGAGCAGTACTTC. Its translation: CASGLVHDEQYF. The J gene is TRBJ2-7, the V gene TRBV7-6; unclear D gene. Germline V gene sequence: CDR1 SGHVS, CDR2 FNYEAQ. The CDR3 sequence is 12 residues long.

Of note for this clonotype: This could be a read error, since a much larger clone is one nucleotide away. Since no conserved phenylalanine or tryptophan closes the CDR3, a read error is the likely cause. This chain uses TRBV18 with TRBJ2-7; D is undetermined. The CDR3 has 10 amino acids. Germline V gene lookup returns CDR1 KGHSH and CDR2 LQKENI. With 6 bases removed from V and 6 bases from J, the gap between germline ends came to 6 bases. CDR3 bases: TGTGCCAGCTCTGGGCCCGAGCAGTACCTC. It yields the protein CASSGPEQYL.

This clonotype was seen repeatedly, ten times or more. CDR3 bases: TGTGCCAGCAGGGTTGATACCGGGGAGCTGTTTTTT. Translated, it gives CASRVDTGELFF. The chain links TRBV12-3 or TRBV12-4 to TRBJ2-2, with D uncertain. V gave up 6 bases and J gave up 5 bases, with 7 bases separating them. The CDR3 contains 12 residues.

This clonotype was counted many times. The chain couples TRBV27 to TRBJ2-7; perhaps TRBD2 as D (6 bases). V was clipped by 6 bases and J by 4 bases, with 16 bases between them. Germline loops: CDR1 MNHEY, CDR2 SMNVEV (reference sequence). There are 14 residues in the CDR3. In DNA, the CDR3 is TGTGCCAGCAGCCTCTTAACGGGAGCGTACGAGCAGTACTTC. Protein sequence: CASSLLTGAYEQYF.

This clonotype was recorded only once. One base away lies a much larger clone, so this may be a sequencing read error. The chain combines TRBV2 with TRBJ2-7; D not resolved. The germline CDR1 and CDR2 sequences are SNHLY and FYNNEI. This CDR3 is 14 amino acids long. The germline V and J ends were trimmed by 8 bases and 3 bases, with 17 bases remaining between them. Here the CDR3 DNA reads TGTGCCAGCGGTAAGACATCATGGGGCTACGAGCAGTACTTC. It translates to CASGKTSWGYEQYF. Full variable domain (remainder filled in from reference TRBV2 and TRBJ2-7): EPEVTQTPSHQVTQMGQEVILRCVPISNHLYFYWYRQILGQKVEFLVSFYNNEISEKSEIFDDQFSVERPDGSNFTLKIRSTKLEDSAMYFCASGKTSWGYEQYFGPGTRLTVT.

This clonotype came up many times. The CDR3 sequence is CSARDRDTTLRDTQYF. CDR3 DNA: TGCAGTGCTAGAGACCGGGACACCACCCTCCGGGATACGCAGTATTTT. The rearrangement uses TRBV20-1 and TRBJ2-3, with D maybe TRBD1 (6 bases). Germline assignment: CDR1 DFQATT and CDR2 SNEGSKA (reference sequence). The V gene lost 0 bases and the J gene lost 6 bases, with 19 bases spanning the gap. The CDR3 is made up of 16 amino acids.

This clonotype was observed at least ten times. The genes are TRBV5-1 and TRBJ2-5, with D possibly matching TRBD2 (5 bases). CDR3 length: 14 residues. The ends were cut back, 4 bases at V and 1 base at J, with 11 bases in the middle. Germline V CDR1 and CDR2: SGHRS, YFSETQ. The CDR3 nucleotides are TGCGCCAGCAGCGGCGAGGGCGGCCAAGAGACCCAGTACTTC. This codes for CASSGEGGQETQYF.

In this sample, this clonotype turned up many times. The CDR3 sequence is CSASFLTGGPYEQYF. CDR3 bases: TGCAGTGCTAGTTTTTTGACGGGAGGGCCATACGAGCAGTACTTC. The rearrangement links TRBV20-1 to TRBJ2-7; TRBD2 matches 8 bases. Trimming removed 3 bases from V and 4 bases from J; junction bases left unmatched: 11. Germline lookup yields CDR1 DFQATT and CDR2 SNEGSKA (reference sequence). The CDR3 runs to 15 residues.

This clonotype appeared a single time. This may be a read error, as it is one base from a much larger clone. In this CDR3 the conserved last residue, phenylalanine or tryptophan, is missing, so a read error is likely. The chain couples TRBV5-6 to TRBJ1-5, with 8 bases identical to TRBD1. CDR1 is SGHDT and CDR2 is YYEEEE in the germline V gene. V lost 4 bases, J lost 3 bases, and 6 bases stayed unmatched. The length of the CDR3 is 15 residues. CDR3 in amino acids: CASSMAGGFNQPQHL. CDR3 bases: TGTGCCAGCAGCATGGCAGGGGGCTTCAATCAGCCCCAGCATCTT.

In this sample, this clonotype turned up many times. The CDR3 DNA reads TGTGCCAGCAGCTACCCCGGGTTTGAGCAGTTCTTC. The encoded protein is CASSYPGFEQFF. The chain links TRBV7-2 to TRBJ2-1; no firm D call. Germline lookup yields CDR1 SGHTA and CDR2 FQGNSA. This CDR3 is built from 12 residues. Trimming took off 4 bases at V and 9 bases at J, with 10 bases between the two ends. The full variable domain, in which reference TRBV7-2 and TRBJ2-1 provide the parts outside the CDR3, is GAGVSQSPSNKVTEKGKDVELRCDPISGHTALYWYRQSLGQGLEFLIYFQGNSAPDKSGLPSDRFSAERTGGSVSTLTIQRTQQEDSAVYLCASSYPGFEQFFGPGTRLTVL.

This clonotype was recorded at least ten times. CDR3 DNA sequence: TGTGCCAGCAGTCCCGGGACAGGGGGCAAAGAGACCCAGTACTTC. Protein product: CASSPGTGGKETQYF. The chain is built from TRBV28 and TRBJ2-5, with 12 bases aligning to TRBD1. The CDR3 sequence is 15 residues long. V was pared by 5 bases and J by 3 bases, with 4 bases of the junction left unmatched. CDR1 MDHEN and CDR2 SYDVKM come from the germline V gene.

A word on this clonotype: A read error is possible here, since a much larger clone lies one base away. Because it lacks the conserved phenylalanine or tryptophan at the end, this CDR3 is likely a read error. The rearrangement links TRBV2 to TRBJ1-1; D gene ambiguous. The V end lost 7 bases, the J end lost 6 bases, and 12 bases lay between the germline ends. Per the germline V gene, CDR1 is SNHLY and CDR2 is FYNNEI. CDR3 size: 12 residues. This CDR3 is CASNPIRAEAFL. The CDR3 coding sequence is TGTGCCAGCAACCCCATTAGAGCTGAAGCTTTCCTT.

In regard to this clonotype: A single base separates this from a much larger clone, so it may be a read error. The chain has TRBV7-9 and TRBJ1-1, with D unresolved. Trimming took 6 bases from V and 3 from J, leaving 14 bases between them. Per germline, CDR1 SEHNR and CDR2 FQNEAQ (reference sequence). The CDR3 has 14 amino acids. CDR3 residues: CASRGAILDTEAFF. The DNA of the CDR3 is TGTGCCAGCAGGGGAGCAATTTTGGACACTGAAGCTTTCTTT.

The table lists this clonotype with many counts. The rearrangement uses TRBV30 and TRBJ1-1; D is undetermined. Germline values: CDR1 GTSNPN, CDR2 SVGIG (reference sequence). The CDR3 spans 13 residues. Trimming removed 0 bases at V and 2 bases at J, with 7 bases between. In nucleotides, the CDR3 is TGTGCCTGGAGTGTCGCGGGAAACACTGAAGCTTTCTTT. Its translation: CAWSVAGNTEAFF.

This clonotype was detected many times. This CDR3 reads CASETGAEAFF. The DNA of the CDR3 is TGTGCCAGCGAGACAGGGGCTGAAGCTTTCTTT. This chain links TRBV7-9 with TRBJ1-1; 8 nucleotides agree with TRBD1. The CDR3 extends over 11 amino acids. Germline CDR1 is SEHNR and CDR2 is FQNEAQ (reference sequence). V lost 8 bases, J lost 6 bases, and 2 bases stayed unmatched.

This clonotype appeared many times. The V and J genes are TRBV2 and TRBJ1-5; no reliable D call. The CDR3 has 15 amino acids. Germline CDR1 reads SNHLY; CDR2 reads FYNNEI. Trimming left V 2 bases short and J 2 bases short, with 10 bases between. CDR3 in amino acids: CASSELRGGNQPQHF. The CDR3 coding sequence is TGTGCCAGCAGTGAACTACGGGGTGGCAATCAGCCCCAGCATTTT.

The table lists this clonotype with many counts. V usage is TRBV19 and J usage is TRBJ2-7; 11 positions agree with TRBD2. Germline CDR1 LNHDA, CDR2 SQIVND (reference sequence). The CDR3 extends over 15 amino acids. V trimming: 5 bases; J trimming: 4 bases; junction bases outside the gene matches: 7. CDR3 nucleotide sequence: TGTGCCAGTAGTCCCGGGACTAGCGGAGAGTACGAGCAGTACTTC. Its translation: CASSPGTSGEYEQYF.

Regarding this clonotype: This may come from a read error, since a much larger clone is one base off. CDR3 region: CASSQDSAGLDTEAFF. The CDR3 DNA sequence: TGTGCCAGCAGCCAAGATTCGGCAGGCTTGGACACTGAAGCTTTCTTT. V gene TRBV14 combines with J gene TRBJ1-1; D gene uncertain. In germline, CDR1 is SGHDN, CDR2 FVKESK. There are 16 residues in the CDR3. Deletions cut 0 bases from V and 3 bases from J, with 14 bases between.

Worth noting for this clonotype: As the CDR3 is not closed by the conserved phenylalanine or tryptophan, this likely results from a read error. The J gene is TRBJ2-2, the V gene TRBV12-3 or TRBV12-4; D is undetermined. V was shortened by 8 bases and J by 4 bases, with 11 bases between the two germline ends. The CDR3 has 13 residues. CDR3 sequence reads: CASQIFLTGELFL. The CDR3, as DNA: TGTGCCAGCCAAATCTTCCTCACCGGGGAGCTGTTTCTT.